These T cell receptor beta chains were read from a single sample in a study of CD8+ T cells in alopecia areata. Method: immunoSEQ multiplex PCR; TCRdb's copy keeps in-frame clones and lacks some. This table has 95,000 to 100,000 clones, 50% to 75% appearing once. Sequencing was performed on CD8+ T cells sorted from blood, taken at week 4, from a patient treated with tofacitinib. The origin of the receptors is a human donor with alopecia areata. Each CDR3 is given with its conserved first and last residue. D genes are given only for firm matches. The size field is filled for only some rows; it gives once, few, many or a size class.

>many|TRBJ1-4|TRBV6-1|NA
TGTGCCAGCAGTTTATCAGCAGCCCTGGGTGAAAAACTGTTTTTT
CASSLSAALGEKLFF
>NA|TRBJ2-5|TRBV25-1|NA
TGTGCCAGCAGTGAATTTATAGGGGGGCCGGAAGAGACCCAGTACTTC
CASSEFIGGPEETQYF
>NA|TRBJ1-5|TRBV4-1|NA
TGCGCCAGCAGCCATCCCCCAGGGATCAATCAGCCCCAGCATTTT
CASSHPPGINQPQHF
>NA|TRBJ2-7|TRBV19|TRBD2
TGTGCCAGTAGTCGGGAGGACGAGCAGTACTTC
CASSREDEQYF
>NA|TRBJ1-1|TRBV2|NA
TGTGCCAGCAGGGTCGGGGGCACTGAAGCTTTCTTT
CASRVGGTEAFF
>few|TRBJ2-1|TRBV13|NA
TGTGCCAGCAGCTTACCCGGGCACAATGAGCAGTTCTTC
CASSLPGHNEQFF
>once|TRBJ2-7|TRBV4-1|TRBD2
TGCGCCAGCAGCCTAGGACTAGCGAGATTCGAGCAGTACTTC
CASSLGLARFEQYF
>NA|TRBJ2-1|TRBV19|NA
TGTGCCAGTAGTATCCTCTCTAGAAATGAGCAGTTCTTC
CASSILSRNEQFF
>few|TRBJ2-7|TRBV7-9|NA
TGTGCCAGCAGCTTAAATCCGGTCCCCTACGAGCAGTACTTC
CASSLNPVPYEQYF
>NA|TRBJ2-5|TRBV5-6|TRBD2
TGTGCCAGCAGCCTCCCGACTAGCGGGGGGGCGGAGACCCAGTACTTC
CASSLPTSGGAETQYF
>few|TRBJ2-1|TRBV4-1|NA
TGCGCCAGCAGCCAAACTGGGAGTCCCCACAATGAGCAGTTCTTC
CASSQTGSPHNEQFF
>NA|TRBJ2-4|TRBV4-3|NA
TGCGCCAGCAGCCAAGATGGTAGGGGTGAAGCCAAAAACATTCAGTACTTC
CASSQDGRGEAKNIQYF
>NA|TRBJ1-1|TRBV29-1|NA
TGCAGCGTTGGGACAGTTGAAGCTTTCTTT
CSVGTVEAFF
>few|TRBJ2-3|TRBV30|NA
TGTGCCTGGAGTCTACGGACAGCTACTAGCACAGATACGCAGTATTTT
CAWSLRTATSTDTQYF
>NA|TRBJ1-2|TRBV27|NA
TGTGCCAGCAGTTTTCAGGCAAACTATGGCTACACCTTC
CASSFQANYGYTF